Sequencing of this T cell receptor beta chain was carried out in a study of Graves' ophthalmopathy and Graves' hyperthyroidism. Study conclusions and caveats: The model reached 55% to 71% sensitivity and about 73% specificity for predicting ophthalmopathy progression.

This clonotype was observed many times. The antigen is not known. RNA transcripts yielded amplified TCR beta CDR3 regions. HTBI primers were used in a first-round RT-PCR, which preceded a second-round multiplex PCR. Each CDR3 protein gets one entry after TCRdb re-called the multiplex PCR reads with MiXCR. Of over a million distinct CDR3 sequences in the sample, 35% to 40% were seen once. Hyperthyroidism was new, under 2 months, in patients aged 18 to 65. Input material: peripheral blood or thyroid tissue (not recorded which). This TCR came from an adult man with Graves' hyperthyroidism.

The CDR3 coding sequence is TGTGCCAGCTCCCATACGGGCTCTGGGGCCAACGTCCTGACTTTC. Translated: CASSHTGSGANVLTF. The chain uses TRBV3-1 and TRBJ2-6; no clear D gene. V was cut by 8 bases and J by 0 bases, with 11 bases left in between. In germline, CDR1 is LGHDT, CDR2 YNNKEL (reference sequence). The CDR3 sequence is 15 residues long.